What follows are 27 T cell receptor beta chains derived from one specimen sequenced in a study of T cells after yellow fever vaccination (dated by TCRdb to the late 2010s). Sample treatment or condition, as interpreted from the label and publication: live attenuated yellow fever vaccine strain. The library was prepared using 5' RACE. TCRdb lists the instrument as Illumina HiSeq 2500. TCRdb reprocessing: public reads trimmed at Q25 with fastp, clones called with MiXCR, in-frame beta chains kept. Rows merge per CDR3 protein into single entries with the most common DNA and genes. In this sample the table shows roughly 16,000 distinct CDR3 sequences, around 4% of which occur a single time. Jointly, the top ten make up roughly 0.4% of the sample. The material was PBMCs, either bulk or a sorted T-cell subset (CD4+, CD8+, memory, or dextramer-sorted; not recorded which), obtained 15 days after the yellow fever booster vaccination. These receptors were obtained from a man younger than 45 who received the YFV17D yellow fever vaccine.

This clonotype was counted at least ten times. The V call is TRBV19, the J call TRBJ1-6; possibly TRBD1 for D (6 bases). Germline assignment: CDR1 LNHDA and CDR2 SQIVND (reference sequence). This CDR3 spans 14 amino acids. V shed 9 bases and J shed 5 bases, with 14 bases lying between them. In DNA, the CDR3 is TGTGCCAGCGAACAGGGACGGAATAATTCACCCCTCCACTTT. It specifies CASEQGRNNSPLHF.

The sample holds many counts of this clonotype. This chain uses TRBV19 with TRBJ1-5; 8 nucleotides agree with TRBD1. Germline-derived CDR1 and CDR2 are LNHDA and SQIVND (reference sequence). This CDR3 comprises 13 residues. This CDR3 is CGAGGPSNQPQHF. The CDR3 DNA sequence: TGTGGAGCAGGGGGCCCCAGCAATCAGCCCCAGCATTTT.

This clonotype has at least ten counts. J is TRBJ2-1 and V is TRBV15, with D unclear. The CDR3 is 12 residues long. The V gene's germline CDR1 is LNHNV and CDR2 YYDKDF (reference sequence). V was pared by 0 bases and J by 8 bases, with 5 bases between. The CDR3 spells CATSRDEDEQFF. Written as DNA, the CDR3 is TGTGCCACCAGCAGAGACGAGGATGAGCAGTTCTTC.

This clonotype was recorded at least ten times. The V gene is TRBV6-1, the J gene TRBJ2-5; D assignment may be TRBD1 or TRBD2 (5 bases each). V lost 6 bases and J lost 3, with 14 bases in between. Per the germline V gene, CDR1 is MNHNS and CDR2 is SASEGT. The CDR3 spans 14 residues. Here the CDR3 DNA reads TGTGCCAGCAGCCCCAGGGACGGTGAAGAGACCCAGTACTTC. Protein product: CASSPRDGEETQYF.

This clonotype was observed at least ten times. The chain recombines TRBV6-5 with TRBJ2-3, with no clear D. From germline, CDR1 is MNHEY and CDR2 SVGAGI. The CDR3 runs to 14 residues. V shed 3 bases and J shed 4 bases, with 11 bases lying between them. CDR3 sequence (DNA): TGTGCCAGCAGTTATCGGCCGAGCCCAGATACGCAGTATTTT. It specifies CASSYRPSPDTQYF.

A few counts support this clonotype. A junction end diverges from the germline sequence, so it may reflect a read error. This rearrangement joins TRBV3-1 to TRBJ2-2; TRBD1 matches 7 bases. The CDR3 loop spans 19 amino acids. Germline V lookup: CDR1 LGHDT, CDR2 YNNKEL (reference sequence). CDR3 nucleotides: TGTGCCTGCAGCCAAGAAGCTCGAGGGACAGTCGCGAACACCGGGGAGCTGTTTTTT. Translating gives CACSQEARGTVANTGELFF.

This clonotype qualifies as medium-sized. The V gene is TRBV11-2, the J gene TRBJ2-7; D may be TRBD1 or TRBD2 (5 bases each). The V gene's germline CDR1 is SGHAT and CDR2 FQNNGV. There are 15 residues in the CDR3. V lost 0 bases and J lost 4, with 13 bases in between. CDR3 sequence: CASSLEGGPGYEQYF. The CDR3 DNA is TGTGCCAGCAGCTTAGAAGGAGGTCCAGGGTACGAGCAGTACTTC.

This clonotype has at least ten counts. V and J are TRBV5-4 and TRBJ2-1, with D perhaps assigned TRBD1 or TRBD2 (5 bases each). Germline CDR1 reads SGHNT; CDR2 reads YYREEE (reference sequence). This CDR3 contains 16 residues. V lost 3 bases to trimming and J lost 11 bases, with 24 bases between them. The chain's CDR3 is CASSSRVRDPSWQQFF. CDR3 DNA: TGTGCCAGCAGCTCGAGGGTAAGGGACCCCAGTTGGCAGCAGTTCTTC.

Ten or more counts support this clonotype. This chain connects TRBV20-1 to TRBJ1-1; no clear D. This CDR3 comprises 14 residues. V was trimmed by 1 base and J by 0 bases, leaving 9 bases between them. CDR1 and CDR2 (germline): DFQATT, SNEGSKA (reference sequence). The CDR3 is CSARVGLMNTEAFF. The DNA of the CDR3 is TGCAGTGCTAGAGTTGGACTGATGAACACTGAAGCTTTCTTT.

At least ten counts were recorded for this clonotype. The chain uses TRBV28 and TRBJ2-1, with D maybe TRBD1 (6 bases). V lost 6 bases and J lost 14, with 14 bases in between. Looked up from germline, CDR1 is MDHEN and CDR2 is SYDVKM. The length of the CDR3 is 11 residues. The CDR3 bases are TGTGCCAGCAGCCTCGGACAGACAAAGTTCTTC. Encoded protein: CASSLGQTKFF.

The table lists this clonotype with many counts. CDR3 sequence reads: CASSVGVGDREGNEQFF. CDR3 bases: TGTGCCAGCAGCGTAGGGGTGGGGGACAGGGAAGGCAATGAGCAGTTCTTC. The rearrangement joins TRBV9 to TRBJ2-1; 9 nucleotides align to TRBD1. Germline loops: CDR1 SGDLS, CDR2 YYNGEE. The CDR3 extends over 17 amino acids. The junction had 10 bases not matched to a gene; V was cut back by 0 bases and J by 6 bases. The variable domain in full, with the rest retrieved from reference TRBV9 and TRBJ2-1, is DSGVTQTPKHLITATGQRVTLRCSPRSGDLSVYWYQQSLDQGLQFLIQYYNGEERAKGNILERFSAQQFPDLHSELNLSSLELGDSALYFCASSVGVGDREGNEQFFGPGTRLTVL.

This clonotype has a count of ten or more. The chain is built from TRBV20-1 and TRBJ2-2; D gene unclear. Germline V CDR1 and CDR2: DFQATT, SNEGSKA (reference sequence). This CDR3 contains 13 residues. Between the trimmed V and J ends, which lost 3 bases and 6 bases, there was a span of 11 bases. This CDR3 is CSARTRWAGELFF. CDR3 coding DNA: TGCAGTGCTAGGACTCGCTGGGCCGGGGAGCTGTTTTTT.

This clonotype was counted at least ten times. The chain is built from TRBV24-1 and TRBJ2-2, with 7 bases that match TRBD1. Germline CDR1 KGHDR, CDR2 SFDVKD. J was trimmed by 0 bases and V by 9 bases; bases with no gene match: 3. The CDR3 consists of 14 residues. This CDR3 reads CATSGGSNTGELFF. The CDR3 bases are TGTGCCACCTCAGGGGGTTCGAACACCGGGGAGCTGTTTTTT.

Judged by abundance, this clonotype is medium-sized (0.01 to 0.1%). This sequence joins TRBV29-1 and TRBJ2-1; 15 bases are a match to TRBD2. The CDR3 runs 14 residues. Germline-derived CDR1 and CDR2 are SQVTM and ANQGSEA. Trimming at V came to 7 bases and at J to 11 bases, leaving 9 bases not matched to a gene. The CDR3 sequence: CSALRTSGREKQFF. The CDR3 DNA reads as TGCAGCGCCCTAAGGACTAGCGGGAGGGAGAAGCAGTTCTTC.

This clonotype has a count of ten or more. The CDR3 bases are TGTGCCAGCAGCCAAGGGGGCTTGGGCTCTGGGGCCAACGTCCTGACTTTC. Translating gives CASSQGGLGSGANVLTF. This rearrangement joins TRBV4-2 to TRBJ2-6; TRBD1 is a possible D gene (5 bases). The CDR3 covers 17 residues. Trimming left V 1 base short and J 0 bases short, with 10 bases between. CDR1 is LGHNA and CDR2 is YNFKEQ in the germline V gene.

This clonotype was seen ten or more times. The rearrangement links TRBV7-8 to TRBJ2-1; TRBD2 agrees at 7 bases. Trimming at V came to 2 bases and at J to 8 bases, leaving 15 bases not matched to a gene. Germline V gene lookup returns CDR1 SGHVS and CDR2 FQNEAQ. The CDR3 extends over 17 amino acids. CDR3 loop: CASSLNAGVVLMHEQFF. Here the CDR3 DNA reads TGTGCCAGCAGCTTAAATGCGGGAGTCGTACTTATGCATGAGCAGTTCTTC.

At least ten counts were recorded for this clonotype. The chain employs TRBV7-6 and TRBJ2-3; tentative D call: TRBD2 (5 bases). The CDR3 runs 18 residues. CDR1 SGHVS and CDR2 FNYEAQ come from the germline V gene. Trimming stripped 5 bases from V and 2 bases from J, with 23 bases between. CDR3 region: CASSRGYGPGSYTDTQYF. The CDR3 coding sequence is TGTGCCAGCAGCCGGGGTTATGGTCCCGGGTCGTACACAGATACGCAGTATTTT.

In its sample, this clonotype was seen many times. The chain joins TRBV14 to TRBJ2-6; D is perhaps TRBD1 (5 bases). CDR1 is SGHDN, CDR2 FVKESK, per germline. V lost 0 bases to trimming and J lost 2 bases, with 8 bases between them. This CDR3 contains 16 residues. The CDR3 DNA sequence: TGTGCCAGCAGCCAAGAAAGGGGTCCTGGGGCCAACGTCCTGACTTTC. Translation gives CASSQERGPGANVLTF. Full variable domain (missing parts from reference TRBV14 and TRBJ2-6): EAGVTQFPSHSVIEKGQTVTLRCDPISGHDNLYWYRRVMGKEIKFLLHFVKESKQDESGMPNNRFLAERTGGTYSTLKVQPAELEDSGVYFCASSQERGPGANVLTFGAGSRLTVL.

Ten or more counts support this clonotype. V and J are TRBV20-1 and TRBJ2-7, with TRBD1 matching over 7 bases. V was clipped by 5 bases and J by 7 bases; unmatched bases: 14. The CDR3 loop spans 14 amino acids. Germline CDR1 and CDR2: DFQATT and SNEGSKA (reference sequence). The CDR3 loop reads CSADTGTDPLEQYF. DNA of the CDR3: TGCAGTGCTGACACCGGGACAGACCCCTTGGAGCAGTACTTC.

This clonotype was seen only a few times. The chain links TRBV12-3 or TRBV12-4 to TRBJ2-1; D might be TRBD1 (6 bases). V lost 3 bases, J lost 8 bases, and 14 bases lay in between. The CDR3 covers 14 residues. CDR3 residues: CASSFIRQDDEQFF. The CDR3 DNA reads TGTGCCAGCAGTTTTATAAGACAGGACGATGAGCAGTTCTTC.

At least ten counts were recorded for this clonotype. The gene calls are TRBV12-3 or TRBV12-4 and TRBJ1-1, with 7 nucleotides matching TRBD1. The ends lost 10 bases at V and 1 base at J; junction bases unmatched: 9. This CDR3 contains 14 residues. The CDR3 here is CATLLDRENTEAFF. For the CDR3, the DNA is TGTGCCACCCTTCTTGACAGGGAGAACACTGAAGCTTTCTTT.

Sample share makes this clonotype medium-sized. V usage is TRBV7-6 and J usage is TRBJ2-7, with 7 bases fitting TRBD1. The CDR3 sequence is 15 residues long. The junction had 5 bases not matched to a gene; V was cut back by 3 bases and J by 0 bases. Germline V gene sequence: CDR1 SGHVS, CDR2 FNYEAQ. CDR3 loop: CASSFGQDPSYEQYF. DNA for the CDR3: TGTGCCAGCAGCTTCGGACAGGACCCCTCCTACGAGCAGTACTTC.

This clonotype is medium-sized in the sample. This chain joins TRBV7-9 and TRBJ2-1; maybe TRBD1 (6 bases). CDR3 length equals 13 residues. The V gene's germline CDR1 is SEHNR and CDR2 FQNEAQ (reference sequence). Trimming took 5 bases from V and 10 from J, leaving 15 bases between them. In nucleotides, the CDR3 is TGTGCCAGCAGCACCGAGGGGGTTCCGGAGCAGTTCTTC. Translation: CASSTEGVPEQFF.

This clonotype was found many times. The chain combines TRBV9 with TRBJ2-1, with TRBD1 as a possible D gene (5 bases). CDR1 and CDR2 from the germline V gene are SGDLS and YYNGEE. The CDR3 consists of 13 residues. V gave up 4 bases and J gave up 3 bases, with 8 bases separating them. The CDR3: CASSPGLYNEQFF. CDR3 sequence (DNA): TGTGCCAGCAGCCCAGGGCTCTACAATGAGCAGTTCTTC.

There are many counts of this clonotype. The CDR3 loop reads CASSQDRTKETQYF. For the CDR3, the DNA is TGTGCCAGCAGCCAAGACAGGACGAAAGAGACCCAGTACTTC. This chain links TRBV14 with TRBJ2-5; D call uncertain. V gave up 0 bases and J gave up 3 bases, with 8 bases separating them. Per germline, CDR1 SGHDN and CDR2 FVKESK. CDR3 length equals 14 residues.

This clonotype showed up many times. The genes are TRBV7-9 and TRBJ2-1, with TRBD2 as a possible D gene (5 bases). V was pared by 4 bases and J by 6 bases, with 19 bases between. The CDR3 runs to 16 residues. Germline CDR1 SEHNR, CDR2 FQNEAQ (reference sequence). The CDR3 bases are TGTGCCAGCAGCTCCCCCTCGGCGGAGGCAGGCAATGAGCAGTTCTTC. Protein: CASSSPSAEAGNEQFF.

In its sample, this clonotype is medium-sized. The chain's CDR3 is CASSPQGQGYTGELFF. CDR3 bases: TGTGCCAGCAGTCCCCAGGGACAGGGATACACCGGGGAGCTGTTTTTT. The V call is TRBV6-6, the J call TRBJ2-2; 9 positions match TRBD1. The CDR3 is made up of 16 amino acids. The V gene's germline CDR1 is MNHNY and CDR2 SVGAGI (reference sequence). V was pared by 5 bases and J by 3 bases, with 7 bases of the junction left unmatched.